The 16 T cell receptor beta chains in this list originate from one sample, sequenced in a study of T cell changes during pregnancy in multiple sclerosis. This table comes from immunoSEQ multiplex PCR, and its TCRdb copy is limited to in-frame clones, with some not included. The data show some 100,000 clones, with 90% to 95% seen just once and 0.7% to 0.9% held by the top ten. The material was peripheral blood, obtained before pregnancy. The receptors derive from a female donor with multiple sclerosis, enrolled in a pregnancy study.

This sequence joins TRBV5-4 and TRBJ2-1; the D gene is possibly TRBD1 (5 bases). V was pared by 1 base and J by 9 bases, with 11 bases between. The CDR3 has 13 residues. Germline V CDR1 and CDR2: SGHNT, YYREEE (reference sequence). The CDR3 here is CASSLSREGEQFF. CDR3 coding DNA: TGTGCCAGCAGCTTGTCCAGGGAAGGTGAGCAGTTCTTC. Drawing the rest from reference TRBV5-4 and TRBJ2-1, the complete variable domain is ETGVTQSPTHLIKTRGQQVTLRCSSQSGHNTVSWYQQALGQGPQFIFQYYREEENGRGNFPPRFSGLQFPNYSSELNVNALELDDSALYLCASSLSREGEQFFGPGTRLTVL.

In this sample, this clone turned up a few times. The chain employs TRBV30 and TRBJ1-1; D remains unclear. V was pared by 4 bases and J by 2 bases, with 5 bases between. Germline V gives CDR1 GTSNPN, CDR2 SVGIG (reference sequence). CDR3 length: 11 residues. DNA of the CDR3: TGTGCCTGGAACAGTAACACTGAAGCTTTCTTT. It codes for CAWNSNTEAFF. The full variable domain, completed using reference TRBV30 and TRBJ1-1, is SQTIHQWPATLVQPVGSPLSLECTVEGTSNPNLYWYRQAAGRGLQLLFYSVGIGQISSEVPQNLSASRPQDRQFILSSKKLLLSDSGFYLCAWNSNTEAFFGQGTRLTVV.

The chain has TRBV2 and TRBJ2-7; no definite D call. The V gene lost 6 bases and the J gene lost 2 bases, with 5 bases spanning the gap. The germline CDR1 and CDR2 sequences are SNHLY and FYNNEI. CDR3 length: 11 residues. The CDR3 sequence is CASRFTYEQYF. Written as DNA, the CDR3 is TGTGCCAGCAGATTCACCTACGAGCAGTACTTC.

This rearrangement joins TRBV14 to TRBJ2-1; 9 bases align to TRBD2. The CDR3 runs to 18 residues. The trim removed 0 bases at V and 3 bases at J, leaving 9 bases unmatched. Germline V CDR1 and CDR2: SGHDN, FVKESK. The CDR3 sequence is CASSQDSASGTLYNEQFF. Written as DNA, the CDR3 is TGTGCCAGCAGCCAAGATTCGGCTAGCGGGACCCTCTACAATGAGCAGTTCTTC.

A few counts support this clone. The chain employs TRBV23-1 and TRBJ1-2; no clear D gene. TRBV23-1 is known as an ORF, though its function is uncertain. V was pared by 7 bases and J by 6 bases, with 6 bases between. There are 10 residues in the CDR3. The CDR3 loop is CASISHGYTF. CDR3 sequence (DNA): TGCGCCAGCATATCTCATGGCTACACCTTC.

This rearrangement joins TRBV9 to TRBJ2-1; weak D call: TRBD2 (5 bases). This CDR3 has 16 residues. Per germline, CDR1 SGDLS and CDR2 YYNGEE. V was cut by 2 bases and J by 0 bases, with 12 bases left in between. The DNA for the CDR3 is TGTGCCAGCAGCGTCGACTACTGGAGCTCCTACAATGAGCAGTTCTTC. Protein product: CASSVDYWSSYNEQFF.

The V call is TRBV2, the J call TRBJ2-3; 10 positions match TRBD2. J gave up 0 bases and V 5 bases, and 5 bases lay outside the gene matches. The CDR3 has 16 amino acids. Germline V gene sequence: CDR1 SNHLY, CDR2 FYNNEI. CDR3 sequence: CASSSGLADSTDTQYF. The CDR3 region has the DNA TGTGCCAGCAGTTCCGGACTAGCGGACAGCACAGATACGCAGTATTTT.

V is TRBV5-6 and J is TRBJ2-1, with TRBD2 matching over 9 bases. Losses at the gene ends were 0 bases for V and 3 bases for J; bases not matched to a gene: 1. This CDR3 is 15 amino acids long. Germline V gene sequence: CDR1 SGHDT, CDR2 YYEEEE. The CDR3 bases are TGTGCCAGCAGCTTGGGCGGGGGGGTCTACAATGAGCAGTTCTTC. Translated: CASSLGGGVYNEQFF. The full variable domain, completed using reference TRBV5-6 and TRBJ2-1, is DAGVTQSPTHLIKTRGQQVTLRCSPKSGHDTVSWYQQALGQGPQFIFQYYEEEERQRGNFPDRFSGHQFPNYSSELNVNALLLGDSALYLCASSLGGGVYNEQFFGPGTRLTVL.

This chain connects TRBV27 to TRBJ1-1; maybe TRBD1 (6 bases). This CDR3 has 14 amino acids. Trimming took 8 bases from V and 0 from J, leaving 13 bases between them. Looked up from germline, CDR1 is MNHEY and CDR2 is SMNVEV (reference sequence). The chain's CDR3 is CASGGAGLNTEAFF. The DNA of the CDR3 is TGTGCCAGCGGGGGCGCGGGTCTGAACACTGAAGCTTTCTTT.

This clone was seen only once. The chain is built from TRBV11-2 and TRBJ2-3, with TRBD2 identical over 7 bases. J lost 4 bases, V lost 4 bases, and 14 bases had no gene match. The length of the CDR3 is 17 residues. Germline values: CDR1 SGHAT, CDR2 FQNNGV. CDR3 residues: CASSWGGAQGNADTQYF. The CDR3 DNA sequence: TGTGCCAGCAGCTGGGGAGGGGCGCAGGGAAACGCAGATACGCAGTATTTT.

In DNA, the CDR3 is TGTGCCAGCAGCTTAGCTGGGACAGGGCCCCGCTATGGCTACACCTTC. Its translation: CASSLAGTGPRYGYTF. J is TRBJ1-2 and V is TRBV7-7; 9 positions agree with TRBD1. The CDR3 has 16 amino acids. Germline V gene lookup returns CDR1 SSHAT and CDR2 FNYEAQ (reference sequence). V trimming: 0 bases; J trimming: 4 bases; junction bases outside the gene matches: 6.

This clone was counted a few times. CDR3 residues: CASSPRDLPYEQYF. CDR3 bases: TGCGCCAGCAGCCCTCGGGATCTTCCATACGAGCAGTACTTC. V is TRBV4-1 and J is TRBJ2-7; D perhaps matches TRBD2 (5 bases). Between the trimmed V and J ends, which lost 4 bases and 4 bases, there was a span of 14 bases. From germline, CDR1 is MGHRA and CDR2 YSYEKL. This CDR3 is built from 14 residues.

V and J are TRBV4-1 and TRBJ1-1; D is unresolved. Trimming took off 4 bases at V and 7 bases at J, with 16 bases between the two ends. The CDR3 covers 14 residues. From germline, CDR1 is MGHRA and CDR2 YSYEKL. DNA for the CDR3: TGCGCCAGCAGCCTTTCCGTTCGTGGAGGTGAAGCTTTCTTT. This codes for CASSLSVRGGEAFF.

The chain has TRBV19 and TRBJ1-2; TRBD1 agrees at 11 bases. CDR3 size: 18 residues. V shed 3 bases and J 1 base; nucleotides not matched to a gene: 10. From germline, CDR1 is LNHDA and CDR2 SQIVND (reference sequence). For the CDR3, the DNA is TGTGCCAGTAGTATCTCGGACAGGGGGCTATCTGTTAACTATGGCTACACCTTC. Its protein product is CASSISDRGLSVNYGYTF.

This chain joins TRBV30 and TRBJ2-1, with no clear D. The germline CDR1 and CDR2 sequences are GTSNPN and SVGIG (reference sequence). V shed 2 bases and J shed 0 bases, with 8 bases lying between them. CDR3 length: 14 residues. Here the CDR3 DNA reads TGTGCCTGGAGTCGGGTTAGCTCCTACAATGAGCAGTTCTTC. Translating gives CAWSRVSSYNEQFF.

This chain joins TRBV4-3 and TRBJ2-3, with D maybe TRBD1 (6 bases). This CDR3 comprises 13 residues. V was trimmed by 1 base and J by 5 bases, leaving 7 bases between them. The germline V gene has CDR1 LGHNA and CDR2 YSLEER. CDR3 protein: CASSQGGQDTQYF. The DNA of the CDR3 is TGCGCCAGCAGCCAAGGGGGGCAAGATACGCAGTATTTT.